A single sample is the source of the 20 T cell receptor beta chains below, sequenced in a study of blood T cell repertoires in COVID-19. TCRdb's copy holds only in-frame clones and misses some; the assay was immunoSEQ multiplex PCR. This table has fewer than 250,000 clones, 89% appearing once. What was sequenced was peripheral blood. The receptors originated from a woman between 40 and 50 years old with acute or convalescent COVID-19.

The chain has TRBV19 and TRBJ1-2, with 10 bases matching TRBD1. V was clipped by 4 bases and J by 8 bases; unmatched bases: 10. Germline V lookup: CDR1 LNHDA, CDR2 SQIVND (reference sequence). The CDR3 is 15 amino acids. CDR3 in DNA: TGTGCCAGTAGTAGGTCCGGGACAGGGGATTACGGCTACACCTTC. Amino acid sequence: CASSRSGTGDYGYTF.

V and J are TRBV5-1 and TRBJ1-4, with no clear D. V was clipped by 6 bases and J by 7 bases, with 13 bases between them. The CDR3 loop spans 13 amino acids. Per the germline V gene, CDR1 is SGHRS and CDR2 is YFSETQ. CDR3 sequence (DNA): TGCGCCAGCAAGGAGGTCGTCGGTGAAAAACTGTTTTTT. Its translation is CASKEVVGEKLFF.

This sequence joins TRBV6-5 and TRBJ2-5, with 7 bases that match TRBD1. Germline V CDR1 and CDR2: MNHEY, SVGAGI. The CDR3 consists of 13 residues. Losses at the gene ends were 5 bases for V and 3 bases for J; bases not matched to a gene: 3. Here the CDR3 reads CASSHGTEETQYF. Here the CDR3 DNA reads TGTGCCAGCAGTCATGGGACAGAAGAGACCCAGTACTTC.

This clone was recorded only once. The chain uses TRBV10-2 and TRBJ2-7, with D perhaps TRBD2 (5 bases). V lost 5 bases and J 2 bases, leaving 7 bases between the germline ends. The CDR3 spans 12 residues. Germline values: CDR1 WSHSY, CDR2 SAAADI. The CDR3 loop reads CASSRGPYEQYV. The CDR3 DNA reads TGCGCCAGCAGTCGAGGGCCCTACGAGCAGTACGTC.

V is TRBV9 and J is TRBJ2-1; 11 positions match TRBD1. Germline V gene sequence: CDR1 SGDLS, CDR2 YYNGEE. This CDR3 spans 16 amino acids. The trim removed 2 bases at V and 4 bases at J, leaving 5 bases unmatched. CDR3 sequence reads: CASSVGDRGAYNEQFF. For the CDR3, the DNA is TGTGCCAGCAGCGTTGGGGACAGGGGGGCTTACAATGAGCAGTTCTTC.

The gene calls are TRBV7-8 and TRBJ1-1; D gene uncertain. Trimming left V 1 base short and J 6 bases short, with 9 bases between. Germline CDR1 is SGHVS and CDR2 is FQNEAQ. This CDR3 has 13 amino acids. The CDR3 loop is CASSLVGEAEAFF. The CDR3 region has the DNA TGTGCCAGCAGCTTAGTTGGGGAGGCTGAAGCTTTCTTT.

In its sample, this clone was seen many times. The chain links TRBV11-2 to TRBJ1-1, with a possible D match to TRBD1 (5 bases). The CDR3 contains 14 residues. The V end lost 0 bases, the J end lost 10 bases, and 15 bases lay between the germline ends. Per germline, CDR1 SGHAT and CDR2 FQNNGV. The CDR3 bases are TGTGCCAGCAGCTTAGATAAAGTGCAGGGTGGAGCTTTCTTT. It specifies CASSLDKVQGGAFF.

V usage is TRBV2 and J usage is TRBJ1-2; 9 bases map to TRBD1. Germline V lookup: CDR1 SNHLY, CDR2 FYNNEI. Trimming took 3 bases from V and 6 from J; bases not matched to a gene: 5. This CDR3 is built from 14 residues. As DNA, the CDR3 is TGTGCCAGCAGTGAGGTGACAGGGGGAGATGGCTACACCTTC. Protein: CASSEVTGGDGYTF.

The chain has TRBV7-2 and TRBJ2-1; 11 bases align to TRBD2. The germline gives CDR1 SGHTA, CDR2 FQGNSA. The V gene end was trimmed by 5 bases and the J gene end by 5 bases; junction bases not matched to a gene: 14. This CDR3 contains 18 residues. The CDR3, as DNA: TGTGCCAGCAGCGATCGACTAGCGGGGTTTCCAGGGGACAATGAGCAGTTCTTC. Its protein product is CASSDRLAGFPGDNEQFF.

The table lists this clone with a few counts. Other DNA sequences of this sample code for an identical CDR3. The J gene is TRBJ1-1, the V gene TRBV27; TRBD1 matches 7 bases. With V trimmed by 3 bases and J by 4 bases, 5 bases remained unmatched. CDR1 is MNHEY, CDR2 SMNVEV, per germline (reference sequence). This CDR3 comprises 14 residues. This CDR3 is CASSLSQGGTEAFF. The CDR3, as DNA: TGTGCCAGCAGTTTGTCTCAGGGGGGCACTGAAGCTTTCTTT.

This chain connects TRBV2 to TRBJ2-5; no reliable D call. The CDR3 spans 12 residues. Trimming removed 6 bases from V and 4 bases from J, with 9 bases in between. The germline V gene has CDR1 SNHLY and CDR2 FYNNEI. CDR3 loop: CASSPVRETQYF. CDR3 DNA: TGTGCCAGCAGCCCCGTCAGAGAGACCCAGTACTTC.

The rearrangement uses TRBV29-1 and TRBJ2-1; tentatively, D is TRBD2 (6 bases). This CDR3 contains 13 residues. V was pared by 5 bases and J by 6 bases, with 14 bases between. From germline, CDR1 is SQVTM and CDR2 ANQGSEA. Here the CDR3 reads CSVRTTLPNEQFF. CDR3 nucleotide sequence: TGCAGCGTTCGGACTACCCTCCCCAATGAGCAGTTCTTC.

The chain links TRBV5-1 to TRBJ2-5; possibly TRBD1 for D (6 bases). The CDR3 is made up of 13 amino acids. V was clipped by 4 bases and J by 7 bases, with 14 bases between them. Germline lookup yields CDR1 SGHRS and CDR2 YFSETQ. Written as DNA, the CDR3 is TGCGCCAGCAGCGTGCGGACAGAGGGGACCCAGTACTTC. Protein: CASSVRTEGTQYF.

The chain couples TRBV7-8 to TRBJ1-2, with 8 bases that match TRBD1. Germline loops: CDR1 SGHVS, CDR2 FQNEAQ. The CDR3 is made up of 14 amino acids. J gave up 8 bases and V 5 bases, and 10 bases lay outside the gene matches. The DNA of the CDR3 is TGTGCCAGCAGCGGACAGACAGGGGTAGGAGGCTACACCTTC. It specifies CASSGQTGVGGYTF. Looking up the rest from reference TRBV7-8 and TRBJ1-2 gives the full variable domain: GAGVSQSPRYKVAKRGQDVALRCDPISGHVSLFWYQQALGQGPEFLTYFQNEAQLDKSGLPSDRFFAERPEGSVSTLKIQRTQQEDSAVYLCASSGQTGVGGYTFGSGTRLTVV.

This chain links TRBV7-2 with TRBJ1-1; 7 bases map to TRBD1. V was pared by 2 bases and J by 0 bases, with 15 bases of the junction left unmatched. Germline assignment: CDR1 SGHTA and CDR2 FQGNSA. This CDR3 is built from 19 residues. CDR3 sequence: CASSLRFAWGQTLNTEAFF. Here the CDR3 DNA reads TGTGCCAGCAGCTTAAGGTTCGCATGGGGACAGACGTTGAACACTGAAGCTTTCTTT.

The chain couples TRBV2 to TRBJ1-6, with 7 positions matching TRBD1. The CDR3 is made up of 17 amino acids. Germline CDR1 and CDR2: SNHLY and FYNNEI. The trim removed 3 bases at V and 7 bases at J, leaving 12 bases unmatched. The CDR3 loop is CASSDQGGQVINSPLHF. CDR3 nucleotides: TGTGCCAGCAGTGATCAAGGCGGACAGGTTATCAATTCACCCCTCCACTTT.

The rearrangement uses TRBV2 and TRBJ2-3; D is ambiguous. Trimming cost V 3 bases and J 4 bases, with 5 bases left between them. Germline loops: CDR1 SNHLY, CDR2 FYNNEI. The CDR3 spans 12 residues. As DNA, the CDR3 is TGTGCCAGCAGTGATACGGCAGATACGCAGTATTTT. It is translated as CASSDTADTQYF.

The table lists this clone with a few counts. This sequence joins TRBV7-6 and TRBJ1-1, with D perhaps matching TRBD1 (6 bases). The germline V and J ends were trimmed by 5 bases and 3 bases, with 22 bases remaining between them. This CDR3 has 17 amino acids. Germline CDR1 reads SGHVS; CDR2 reads FNYEAQ. The CDR3 nucleotides are TGTGCCAGCAGCCAGGGGCCAGGGGCCACGCGGGACACTGAAGCTTTCTTT. Its protein product is CASSQGPGATRDTEAFF.

The J gene is TRBJ1-2, the V gene TRBV4-1; TRBD1 agrees at 7 bases. J gave up 5 bases and V 0 bases, and 6 bases lay outside the gene matches. Germline V gives CDR1 MGHRA, CDR2 YSYEKL. This CDR3 comprises 15 residues. DNA of the CDR3: TGCGCCAGCAGCCAAGAGGAGGGGGCTAGGTATGGCTACACCTTC. Translation: CASSQEEGARYGYTF.

Written as DNA, the CDR3 is TGTGCCAGCAGCCGCCGCGGGGCAGTTAACATTCAGTACTTC. This codes for CASSRRGAVNIQYF. The chain recombines TRBV2 with TRBJ2-4; weak D call: TRBD2 (6 bases). CDR1 is SNHLY and CDR2 is FYNNEI in the germline V gene. Trimming stripped 6 bases from V and 7 bases from J, with 16 bases between. CDR3 length equals 14 residues.